This T cell receptor (beta chain) was found in a study of neurological immune-mediated disorders. This clonotype has ten or more counts. Every sequencing run generated in excess of 170 million TCR-beta sequences. These sequences covered 15-18 subjects. One entry per CDR3 protein, called by TCRdb with MiXCR from the 5' RACE reads. The top ten hold more than 6% of the sample, which has tens of thousands of distinct CDR3 sequences, less than 15% seen once. CDR1 and CDR2 from the germline V gene are MNHEY and SMNVEV (reference sequence). The trim removed 4 bases at V and 9 bases at J, leaving 7 bases unmatched. The CDR3 consists of 16 residues.

J is TRBJ1-6 and V is TRBV27; 12 nucleotides match TRBD1. The TCR originated in a woman aged 50 to 60 in good health. The sequencing input was PBMCs. The CDR3 reads CASSSSRDRGPSPLHF. DNA for the CDR3: TGTGCCAGCAGTTCCTCGAGGGACAGGGGGCCTTCACCCCTCCACTTT.